These 27 T cell receptor beta chains originate from one sample sequenced in a study of blood T cell repertoires in COVID-19. Data came from immunoSEQ multiplex PCR; TCRdb stores just in-frame clones and leaves some out. The sample records over 150,000 clones, around 90% being singletons. Sequencing used peripheral blood. All receptors derive from a man aged 50-59 years who had recovered from COVID-19.

V usage is TRBV11-2 and J usage is TRBJ1-2; D remains unclear. V was shortened by 2 bases and J by 6 bases, with 10 bases between the two germline ends. The CDR3 is made up of 13 amino acids. Germline-derived CDR1 and CDR2 are SGHAT and FQNNGV. The CDR3 is CASSLTRQHGYTF. DNA of the CDR3: TGTGCCAGCAGCTTAACCCGACAACATGGCTACACCTTC.

This CDR3 reads CASSDSMYNEQFF. The CDR3 DNA sequence: TGTGCCAGCAGTGACTCTATGTACAATGAGCAGTTCTTC. The chain uses TRBV6-4 and TRBJ2-1; D is unclear. V was trimmed by 0 bases and J by 4 bases, leaving 4 bases between them. The CDR3 length is 13 residues. CDR1 is MRHNA, CDR2 SNTAGT, per germline.

The rearrangement links TRBV29-1 to TRBJ2-5; 10 bases align to TRBD1. CDR3 length: 14 amino acids. J lost 5 bases, V lost 8 bases, and 11 bases had no gene match. From germline, CDR1 is SQVTM and CDR2 ANQGSEA. CDR3 residues: CSSSRQGARETQYF. The CDR3, as DNA: TGCAGCTCCTCAAGACAGGGGGCCCGGGAGACCCAGTACTTC.

V usage is TRBV10-2 and J usage is TRBJ2-5; 11 nucleotides agree with TRBD2. Per the germline V gene, CDR1 is WSHSY and CDR2 is SAAADI. This CDR3 is built from 15 residues. V gave up 6 bases and J gave up 5 bases; unmatched junction bases: 8. Here the CDR3 DNA reads TGCGCCAGCAGGGATGGGCTAGCGGGAGGTGAGACCCAGTACTTC. This translates into CASRDGLAGGETQYF.

The chain uses TRBV7-3 and TRBJ2-1; D might be TRBD2 (5 bases). CDR1 and CDR2 from the germline V gene are SGHTA and FQGTGA. The CDR3 has 15 amino acids. V was trimmed by 6 bases and J by 6 bases, leaving 18 bases between them. Here the CDR3 reads CASSFGGLAGNEQFF. The CDR3 DNA sequence: TGTGCCAGCAGTTTTGGTGGGCTAGCAGGCAATGAGCAGTTCTTC.

The rearrangement links TRBV23-1 to TRBJ1-3, with TRBD1 matching 9 bases. TRBV23-1 is reported as an ORF; its role is uncertain. Germline trimming cut 2 bases from V and 0 bases from J; bases unmatched to any gene: 2. This CDR3 is 16 amino acids long. This CDR3 is CASSQPDRGSGNTIYF. DNA of the CDR3: TGCGCCAGCAGTCAACCGGACAGGGGCTCTGGAAACACCATATATTTT.

The V gene is TRBV6-2 or TRBV6-3, the J gene TRBJ1-3; possible D gene TRBD1, 5 bases. In germline, CDR1 is MNHEY, CDR2 SVGEGT. V was clipped by 5 bases and J by 2 bases, with 16 bases between them. CDR3 length: 16 residues. CDR3 protein: CASSHSTRQTGNTIYF. The CDR3 nucleotides read TGTGCCAGCAGTCATAGCACCCGACAGACTGGAAACACCATATATTTT.

This sequence joins TRBV27 and TRBJ1-5; 7 nucleotides line up with TRBD1. This CDR3 has 15 residues. Trimming took 5 bases from V and 4 from J; bases not matched to a gene: 8. The V gene's germline CDR1 is MNHEY and CDR2 SMNVEV (reference sequence). CDR3 DNA: TGTGCCAGCAGTCCCGACGGACAGGAGAATCAGCCCCAGCATTTT. As protein: CASSPDGQENQPQHF.

J is TRBJ2-1 and V is TRBV21-1; TRBD2, the D gene given by the table, was not confirmed from the DNA. TRBV21-1 corresponds to a pseudogene. The CDR3 contains 16 residues. CDR3 residues: CASSKVSSGSKNEQFF. The CDR3 region has the DNA TGTGCCAGCAGCAAAGTGTCTAGCGGGAGCAAGAATGAGCAGTTCTTC.

CDR3 DNA: TGTGCCCTCTATTACCCCCAGGGGGACGGCTACACCTTC. Its translation is CALYYPQGDGYTF. V usage is TRBV5-4 and J usage is TRBJ1-2, with 7 bases fitting TRBD1. With 10 bases clipped from V and 8 bases from J, the junction kept 14 bases outside the gene matches. The CDR3 is made up of 13 amino acids. Germline V gene data show CDR1 as SGHNT and CDR2 as YYREEE (reference sequence).

The rearrangement links TRBV5-4 to TRBJ2-3, with a weak D call TRBD2 (6 bases). The CDR3 extends over 15 amino acids. CDR1 is SGHNT, CDR2 YYREEE, per germline (reference sequence). V was trimmed by 1 base and J by 4 bases, leaving 13 bases between them. CDR3 sequence: CASSLQRALSDTQYF. As DNA, the CDR3 is TGTGCCAGCAGCTTGCAGCGGGCTCTCTCAGATACGCAGTATTTT.

In DNA, the CDR3 is TGTGCCAGCAGCCCCTTGACTAGCTTAATTTCCTACAATGAGCAGTTCTTC. Translating gives CASSPLTSLISYNEQFF. This chain connects TRBV5-4 to TRBJ2-1; 7 bases map to TRBD2. V dropped 4 bases and J dropped 1; count of bases not matched to a gene: 11. This CDR3 has 17 residues. Per germline, CDR1 SGHNT and CDR2 YYREEE (reference sequence). The full variable domain, in which reference TRBV5-4 and TRBJ2-1 provide the parts outside the CDR3, is ETGVTQSPTHLIKTRGQQVTLRCSSQSGHNTVSWYQQALGQGPQFIFQYYREEENGRGNFPPRFSGLQFPNYSSELNVNALELDDSALYLCASSPLTSLISYNEQFFGPGTRLTVL.

This sequence joins TRBV15 and TRBJ2-1; 8 bases align to TRBD1. CDR1 is LNHNV, CDR2 YYDKDF, per germline (reference sequence). With 1 base clipped from V and 4 bases from J, the junction kept 12 bases outside the gene matches. The CDR3 has 18 residues. The CDR3 protein is CATSRARSTGGSYNEQFF. The CDR3 region has the DNA TGTGCCACCAGCAGAGCCCGCTCAACAGGGGGATCGTACAATGAGCAGTTCTTC. Complete variable domain (other parts from reference TRBV15 and TRBJ2-1): DAMVIQNPRYQVTQFGKPVTLSCSQTLNHNVMYWYQQKSSQAPKLLFHYYDKDFNNEADTPDNFQSRRPNTSFCFLDIRSPGLGDTAMYLCATSRARSTGGSYNEQFFGPGTRLTVL.

The chain combines TRBV18 with TRBJ2-7; TRBD2 matches at 8 bases. V gave up 3 bases and J gave up 7 bases; unmatched junction bases: 17. Looked up from germline, CDR1 is KGHSH and CDR2 is LQKENI. The CDR3 runs 17 residues. CDR3 coding DNA: TGTGCCAGCTCACCTACGGTTGTGGTAGCGGGATTGAGGGAGCAGTACTTC. Protein: CASSPTVVVAGLREQYF.

This sequence joins TRBV7-8 and TRBJ2-2; D uncertain. With 5 bases removed from V and 1 base from J, the gap between germline ends came to 5 bases. The CDR3 length is 13 residues. CDR1 and CDR2 from the germline V gene are SGHVS and FQNEAQ. The CDR3, as DNA: TGTGCCAGCAGCCGACAGAACACCGGGGAGCTGTTTTTT. Translation: CASSRQNTGELFF.

The chain recombines TRBV5-8 with TRBJ1-2; TRBD1 aligns across 9 bases. The CDR3 is made up of 14 amino acids. J lost 6 bases, V lost 3 bases, and 6 bases had no gene match. Per the germline V gene, CDR1 is SGHTS and CDR2 is YDEGEE. Written as DNA, the CDR3 is TGTGCCAGCAGCTACCGGGACAGGGTACATGGCTACACCTTC. It is translated as CASSYRDRVHGYTF.

The rearrangement links TRBV5-4 to TRBJ1-6, with D unresolved. CDR3 size: 14 residues. CDR1 SGHNT and CDR2 YYREEE come from the germline V gene (reference sequence). V shed 1 base and J shed 8 bases, with 10 bases lying between them. The CDR3 here is CASSLSAGDSPLHF. The DNA for the CDR3 is TGTGCCAGCAGCTTGTCGGCCGGGGATTCACCCCTCCACTTT.

The chain couples TRBV19 to TRBJ2-7; 7 positions agree with TRBD2. Germline lookup yields CDR1 LNHDA and CDR2 SQIVND (reference sequence). V was clipped by 4 bases and J by 3 bases; unmatched bases: 9. The CDR3 sequence is 15 residues long. The CDR3 here is CASSSRTRANYEQYF. The CDR3 bases are TGTGCCAGTAGTAGTCGGACTAGAGCGAACTACGAGCAGTACTTC.

The chain carries TRBV19 and TRBJ2-7, with a tentative D call TRBD2 (6 bases). Trimming pared 5 bases from V and 2 bases from J, leaving 16 bases between. CDR3 size: 15 residues. The V gene's germline CDR1 is LNHDA and CDR2 SQIVND (reference sequence). Here the CDR3 reads CASSLIVGEAYEQYF. The CDR3, as DNA: TGTGCCAGTAGTCTTATAGTGGGGGAGGCCTACGAGCAGTACTTC.

This chain links TRBV6-2 or TRBV6-3 with TRBJ1-5, with TRBD1 matching over 8 bases. After removal of 2 bases from V and 1 base from J, the junction contained 13 bases not matched to a gene. Germline assignment: CDR1 MNHEY and CDR2 SVGEGT. The CDR3 is 19 residues long. CDR3 bases: TGTGCCAGCAGTTACCGGAGAGCGGACAGGGCGAGAAGCAATCAGCCCCAGCATTTT. It codes for CASSYRRADRARSNQPQHF.

This clone was picked up a small number of times. The same CDR3 is also encoded by other DNA sequences in this sample. The rearrangement links TRBV18 to TRBJ2-1, with D tentatively TRBD1 (7 bases). In germline, CDR1 is KGHSH, CDR2 LQKENI. This CDR3 region has 12 residues. The germline V and J ends were trimmed by 3 bases and 14 bases, with 14 bases remaining between them. DNA for the CDR3: TGTGCCAGCTCACCGGAGGGGGACAGAAAGTTCTTC. Its translation: CASSPEGDRKFF. Variable domain in full (rest from reference TRBV18 and TRBJ2-1): NAGVMQNPRHLVRRRGQEARLRCSPMKGHSHVYWYRQLPEEGLKFMVYLQKENIIDESGMPKERFSAEFPKEGPSILRIQQVVRGDSAAYFCASSPEGDRKFFGPGTRLTVL.

The rearrangement uses TRBV19 and TRBJ2-1, with TRBD2 matching 15 bases. Germline CDR1 reads LNHDA; CDR2 reads SQIVND (reference sequence). This CDR3 is 16 amino acids long. The ends lost 4 bases at V and 4 bases at J; junction bases unmatched: 2. The CDR3 reads CASSRTSGRVYNEQFF. The CDR3 coding sequence is TGTGCCAGTAGTAGGACTAGCGGGAGGGTTTACAATGAGCAGTTCTTC.

This chain links TRBV28 with TRBJ1-4; D unclear. The V gene lost 4 bases and the J gene lost 8 bases, with 14 bases spanning the gap. CDR3 size: 14 residues. Germline CDR1 and CDR2: MDHEN and SYDVKM. CDR3 protein: CASSSLGRLEKLFF. As DNA, the CDR3 is TGTGCCAGCAGTTCACTAGGACGGTTAGAAAAACTGTTTTTT.

V gene TRBV7-7 combines with J gene TRBJ2-1; TRBD2 matches at 13 bases. J was trimmed by 9 bases and V by 4 bases; bases with no gene match: 15. The CDR3 consists of 18 residues. CDR1 and CDR2 (germline): SSHAT, FNYEAQ (reference sequence). CDR3 DNA: TGTGCCAGCAGCTCCACCCCAGGGGGTAGGACTAGCGGGAGTGAGCAGTTCTTC. Its translation: CASSSTPGGRTSGSEQFF. The variable domain in full, completed from reference TRBV7-7 and TRBJ2-1, reads GAGVSQSPRYKVTKRGQDVTLRCDPISSHATLYWYQQALGQGPEFLTYFNYEAQPDKSGLPSDRFSAERPEGSISTLTIQRTEQRDSAMYRCASSSTPGGRTSGSEQFFGPGTRLTVL.

The V gene is TRBV9, the J gene TRBJ2-7; 14 bases agree with TRBD2. There are 16 residues in the CDR3. Germline V lookup: CDR1 SGDLS, CDR2 YYNGEE. J lost 2 bases, V lost 0 bases, and 1 base had no gene match. CDR3 sequence (DNA): TGTGCCAGCAGCGTAGGACTAGCGGGAGGGACCTACGAGCAGTACTTC. It encodes CASSVGLAGGTYEQYF.

The V call is TRBV27, the J call TRBJ1-1, with 9 positions matching TRBD1. J gave up 4 bases and V 4 bases, and 13 bases lay outside the gene matches. Germline V CDR1 and CDR2: MNHEY, SMNVEV (reference sequence). CDR3 size: 17 residues. CDR3 region: CASSSIWTGVRSTEAFF. CDR3 bases: TGTGCCAGCAGTTCGATCTGGACAGGGGTAAGAAGCACTGAAGCTTTCTTT.

This rearrangement joins TRBV7-2 to TRBJ1-5; no reliable D call. Germline V CDR1 and CDR2: SGHTA, FQGNSA. The CDR3 runs 14 residues. Trimming cost V 5 bases and J 4 bases, with 12 bases left between them. The CDR3 is CASSQSHGNQPQHF. Written as DNA, the CDR3 is TGTGCCAGCAGCCAAAGCCACGGGAATCAGCCCCAGCATTTT. Drawing the rest from reference TRBV7-2 and TRBJ1-5, the complete variable domain is GAGVSQSPSNKVTEKGKDVELRCDPISGHTALYWYRQSLGQGLEFLIYFQGNSAPDKSGLPSDRFSAERTGGSVSTLTIQRTQQEDSAVYLCASSQSHGNQPQHFGDGTRLSIL.